Below, 19 T cell receptor beta chains from the same sample are listed, as sequenced in a study of OX40 agonist ivuxolimab in advanced cancers. Profiling relied on immunoSEQ multiplex PCR, and the TCRdb table lists in-frame clones only, not all of them. Of around 69,000 clones in the sample, around 88% were seen once. The sample in question was CD4+ or CD8+ T cells sorted from blood, obtained in a trial of the OX40 agonist ivuxolimab. These TCRs come from an adult with an advanced solid tumor such as melanoma, head and neck, liver or kidney cancer.

The sample holds a few counts of this clone. The chain is built from TRBV4-2 and TRBJ2-2; D not resolved. Per germline, CDR1 LGHNA and CDR2 YNFKEQ. Trimming took off 4 bases at V and 6 bases at J, with 18 bases between the two ends. CDR3 length: 16 amino acids. The DNA of the CDR3 is TGTGCCAGCAGCCGGCCAGCCAGTGAACGTGCCGGGGAGCTGTTTTTT. This translates into CASSRPASERAGELFF.

The V and J genes are TRBV11-2 and TRBJ1-2; 8 bases fit TRBD1. Germline values: CDR1 SGHAT, CDR2 FQNNGV. J gave up 6 bases and V 3 bases, and 6 bases lay outside the gene matches. There are 14 residues in the CDR3. The CDR3: CASSFAGQGNGYTF. CDR3 nucleotide sequence: TGTGCCAGCAGCTTCGCCGGACAGGGAAATGGCTACACCTTC.

V is TRBV18 and J is TRBJ2-1, with 8 bases aligning to TRBD1. The CDR3 runs to 15 residues. J lost 8 bases, V lost 6 bases, and 12 bases had no gene match. Germline V gene lookup returns CDR1 KGHSH and CDR2 LQKENI. The CDR3 loop reads CASSPGQGGGDEQFF. For the CDR3, the DNA is TGTGCCAGCTCCCCCGGACAGGGAGGTGGTGATGAGCAGTTCTTC.

CDR3 DNA: TGTGCCAGCAGTTTATACTTAGGACTAGGAGAGACCACAGATACGCAGTATTTT. Its protein is CASSLYLGLGETTDTQYF. The gene calls are TRBV28 and TRBJ2-3, with 7 positions matching TRBD2. Germline V gene lookup returns CDR1 MDHEN and CDR2 SYDVKM. V lost 1 base, J lost 2 bases, and 12 bases stayed unmatched. This CDR3 spans 18 amino acids.

The gene calls are TRBV2 and TRBJ1-4; D ambiguous. V was clipped by 2 bases and J by 4 bases, with 8 bases between them. CDR1 and CDR2 (germline): SNHLY, FYNNEI. The CDR3 spans 14 residues. CDR3 bases: TGTGCCAGCAGTGAACCACTTCTTAATGAAAAACTGTTTTTT. Its protein is CASSEPLLNEKLFF.

The V call is TRBV13, the J call TRBJ2-1, with D tentatively TRBD1 or TRBD2 (7 bases each). CDR3 length: 19 amino acids. Germline CDR1 PRHDT, CDR2 FYEKMQ (reference sequence). The V end lost 2 bases, the J end lost 4 bases, and 24 bases lay between the germline ends. This CDR3 reads CASSLSPRVRGGAYNEQFF. CDR3 bases: TGTGCCAGCAGCTTAAGCCCTCGAGTCAGGGGGGGGGCTTACAATGAGCAGTTCTTC.

J is TRBJ2-3 and V is TRBV6-5; 8 positions match TRBD1. In germline, CDR1 is MNHEY, CDR2 SVGAGI. With V trimmed by 4 bases and J by 4 bases, 10 bases remained unmatched. This CDR3 spans 16 amino acids. CDR3 nucleotide sequence: TGTGCCAGCAGTTCTTCAGGGGGCCTAGGGGCAGATACGCAGTATTTT. This gives the protein CASSSSGGLGADTQYF.

This chain links TRBV2 with TRBJ2-3, with TRBD2 identical over 7 bases. The CDR3 runs to 15 residues. V lost 5 bases, J lost 0 bases, and 5 bases stayed unmatched. Germline CDR1 and CDR2: SNHLY and FYNNEI. CDR3 region: CASSLLASSTDTQYF. The CDR3 DNA is TGTGCCAGCAGTTTACTAGCGTCTAGCACAGATACGCAGTATTTT.

The chain carries TRBV11-1 and TRBJ1-2; D is unclear. The CDR3 has 13 amino acids. Trimming shortened V by 0 bases and J by 3 bases, and 5 bases separated the two germline ends. The germline V gene encodes CDR1 SGHAT and CDR2 FQDESV (reference sequence). This CDR3 reads CASSLAQDYGYTF. In DNA form, the CDR3 reads TGTGCCAGCAGCTTAGCCCAAGACTATGGCTACACCTTC. The full variable domain, its missing parts supplied by reference TRBV11-1 and TRBJ1-2, is EAEVAQSPRYKITEKSQAVAFWCDPISGHATLYWYRQILGQGPELLVQFQDESVVDDSQLPKDRFSAERLKGVDSTLKIQPAELGDSAMYLCASSLAQDYGYTFGSGTRLTVV.

J is TRBJ2-1 and V is TRBV7-3; 7 bases line up with TRBD2. V lost 8 bases to trimming and J lost 1 base; unmatched junction nucleotides: 8. The CDR3 contains 15 residues. The V gene's germline CDR1 is SGHTA and CDR2 FQGTGA. The CDR3 DNA reads TGTGCCAGCTCCCTAGCGGCCATATCCTACAATGAGCAGTTCTTC. Encoded protein: CASSLAAISYNEQFF.

This clone came up a few times. The chain links TRBV5-6 to TRBJ2-3; 9 nucleotides agree with TRBD2. There are 17 residues in the CDR3. Germline CDR1 reads SGHDT; CDR2 reads YYEEEE. J gave up 4 bases and V 5 bases, and 14 bases lay outside the gene matches. The CDR3 reads CASSLLAGRGGPDTQYF. CDR3 nucleotides: TGTGCCAGCAGTCTCCTCGCCGGGCGGGGGGGCCCAGATACGCAGTATTTT.

The chain links TRBV6-4 to TRBJ2-5; possible D gene TRBD1, 5 bases. V was shortened by 6 bases and J by 3 bases, with 8 bases between the two germline ends. The length of the CDR3 is 12 residues. The germline gives CDR1 MRHNA, CDR2 SNTAGT. The DNA of the CDR3 is TGTGCCAGCAGACCCAGGGAAGAGACCCAGTACTTC. It encodes CASRPREETQYF.

This rearrangement joins TRBV5-1 to TRBJ1-1, with 8 bases identical to TRBD1. V lost 4 bases to trimming and J lost 9 bases; unmatched junction nucleotides: 5. The CDR3 extends over 12 amino acids. Germline V gives CDR1 SGHRS, CDR2 YFSETQ. The CDR3 bases are TGCGCCAGCAGCGAGACAGGGGTCAAAGCTTTCTTT. As protein: CASSETGVKAFF.

This clone was counted only a few times. The chain employs TRBV11-2 and TRBJ2-1; 10 nucleotides align to TRBD2. V trimming: 2 bases; J trimming: 8 bases; junction bases outside the gene matches: 6. CDR1 is SGHAT, CDR2 FQNNGV, per germline. The CDR3 runs 15 residues. DNA for the CDR3: TGTGCCAGCAGCTTACCTAGCGGGAGATACGATGAGCAGTTCTTC. Residues: CASSLPSGRYDEQFF.

This clone was recorded only once. The chain uses TRBV5-4 and TRBJ2-1; 7 bases line up with TRBD2. Losses at the gene ends were 0 bases for V and 8 bases for J; bases not matched to a gene: 8. Germline V gene data show CDR1 as SGHNT and CDR2 as YYREEE (reference sequence). This CDR3 comprises 15 residues. The CDR3 DNA reads TGTGCCAGCAGCTTGGATACGCGGGAGCGGGATGAGCAGTTCTTC. Its protein product is CASSLDTRERDEQFF.

V usage is TRBV5-1 and J usage is TRBJ2-7; 8 positions agree with TRBD1. The CDR3 covers 15 residues. Trimming removed 5 bases from V and 5 bases from J; junction bases left unmatched: 12. CDR1 and CDR2 (germline): SGHRS, YFSETQ. CDR3 residues: CASRAGQVGLDEQYF. The CDR3 DNA sequence: TGCGCCAGCAGGGCGGGACAGGTCGGGTTGGACGAGCAGTACTTC.

This clone was observed a single time. The chain links TRBV6-1 to TRBJ1-2; 8 bases agree with TRBD1. The CDR3 is 13 amino acids. V shed 8 bases and J 14 bases; nucleotides not matched to a gene: 16. Germline V gene lookup returns CDR1 MNHNS and CDR2 SASEGT. CDR3 amino acids: CASGQGTLSVGTF. DNA for the CDR3: TGTGCCAGCGGACAGGGAACCCTCTCAGTCGGGACCTTC.

The chain recombines TRBV7-9 with TRBJ1-2; perhaps TRBD1 as D (5 bases). V lost 5 bases and J 8 bases, leaving 15 bases between the germline ends. The CDR3 has 13 residues. Germline V CDR1 and CDR2: SEHNR, FQNEAQ (reference sequence). CDR3 region: CASSDRDVAGYTF. In DNA, the CDR3 is TGTGCCAGCAGCGACCGGGACGTAGCAGGCTACACCTTC.

The rearrangement links TRBV11-2 to TRBJ2-5, with 10 bases that match TRBD2. The CDR3 contains 16 residues. Trimming removed 0 bases from V and 5 bases from J; junction bases left unmatched: 6. The germline V gene has CDR1 SGHAT and CDR2 FQNNGV. The CDR3 region is CASSLDRAGGRETQYF. CDR3 bases: TGTGCCAGCAGCTTAGATCGAGCGGGAGGGCGCGAGACCCAGTACTTC.